Following are 23 T cell receptor beta chains from one sample sequenced in a study of blood T cell repertoires in COVID-19. The protocol was immunoSEQ multiplex PCR, while the TCRdb copy is restricted to in-frame clones and leaves out a portion. Of around 100,000 clones in the sample, more than 65% are singletons; the top ten hold approximately 6.8%. What was sequenced was peripheral blood. All receptors come from a man aged 55 to 70 with acute or convalescent COVID-19.

V is TRBV12-3 or TRBV12-4 and J is TRBJ1-6; D is perhaps TRBD1 (5 bases). V shed 7 bases and J shed 11 bases, with 12 bases lying between them. CDR3 size: 12 residues. The CDR3 region has the DNA TGTGCCAGCAAAAGGGGCACTGCACCCCTCCACTTT. Encoded protein: CASKRGTAPLHF.

The chain recombines TRBV2 with TRBJ2-3; TRBD2 might be the D (5 bases). The V and J ends lost 2 bases and 0 bases respectively, with 18 bases between them. Germline V CDR1 and CDR2: SNHLY, FYNNEI. The CDR3 contains 18 residues. DNA of the CDR3: TGTGCCAGCAGTGAACTAGCAGAGAGCCCGGAGAGCACAGATACGCAGTATTTT. Amino acids: CASSELAESPESTDTQYF.

The V call is TRBV18, the J call TRBJ1-4; 10 bases match TRBD1. Unmatched junction bases numbered 18, after V lost 4 bases and J lost 16 bases. The CDR3 spans 16 residues. Germline values: CDR1 KGHSH, CDR2 LQKENI. CDR3 nucleotides: TGTGCCAGCTCACTAACCGGGACAGGGGTCTCAGAAAGGCCGTTTTTT. Translating it yields CASSLTGTGVSERPFF.

The V gene is TRBV29-1, the J gene TRBJ2-5, with a possible D match to TRBD1 (6 bases). Trimming removed 7 bases from V and 5 bases from J, with 11 bases in between. Germline CDR1 reads SQVTM; CDR2 reads ANQGSEA. The CDR3 contains 11 residues. The CDR3 here is CSGYRVETQYF. CDR3 in DNA: TGCAGCGGCTACAGGGTGGAGACCCAGTACTTC.

The gene calls are TRBV30 and TRBJ2-5, with 10 positions matching TRBD1. V gave up 4 bases and J gave up 3 bases; unmatched junction bases: 2. CDR1 is GTSNPN and CDR2 is SVGIG in the germline V gene (reference sequence). This CDR3 has 13 amino acids. The CDR3 DNA sequence: TGTGCCTGGATGGGGACAGGGGAAGAGACCCAGTACTTC. Its protein product is CAWMGTGEETQYF. The variable domain in full, completed from reference TRBV30 and TRBJ2-5, reads SQTIHQWPATLVQPVGSPLSLECTVEGTSNPNLYWYRQAAGRGLQLLFYSVGIGQISSEVPQNLSASRPQDRQFILSSKKLLLSDSGFYLCAWMGTGEETQYFGPGTRLLVL.

The CDR3 coding sequence is TGTGCCAGCAGCGTTGGAGGGGGACAGGGTTACGAGCAGTACTTC. Protein product: CASSVGGGQGYEQYF. The gene calls are TRBV7-3 and TRBJ2-7, with 9 bases matching TRBD1. The CDR3 spans 15 residues. Per the germline V gene, CDR1 is SGHTA and CDR2 is FQGTGA. V lost 5 bases and J lost 4; bases outside the gene matches: 9.

The V gene is TRBV5-1, the J gene TRBJ2-5; D gene ambiguous. CDR3 length equals 13 residues. Trimming cost V 2 bases and J 2 bases, with 7 bases left between them. Per germline, CDR1 SGHRS and CDR2 YFSETQ. The CDR3 DNA follows: TGCGCCAGCAGCTTTAGTCTTCAAGAGACCCAGTACTTC. It codes for CASSFSLQETQYF.

The V call is TRBV24-1, the J call TRBJ2-1; 11 bases agree with TRBD1. CDR3 length: 18 residues. The V gene end was trimmed by 4 bases and the J gene end by 4 bases; junction bases not matched to a gene: 11. The germline V gene has CDR1 KGHDR and CDR2 SFDVKD. The CDR3 nucleotides are TGTGCCACCAGTGAGATGGGGACAGGGGGGACGTGGTACAATGAGCAGTTCTTC. The encoded protein is CATSEMGTGGTWYNEQFF.

This chain connects TRBV5-1 to TRBJ2-1; 11 bases line up with TRBD2. The CDR3 length is 15 residues. CDR1 and CDR2 (germline): SGHRS, YFSETQ. V lost 0 bases and J lost 5; bases outside the gene matches: 1. In nucleotides, the CDR3 is TGCGCCAGCAGCTTGGTACTAGCGGGGGACAATGAGCAGTTCTTC. It specifies CASSLVLAGDNEQFF.

This clone was picked up one time. J is TRBJ1-2 and V is TRBV30; D is unclear. This CDR3 is built from 11 residues. V was pared by 5 bases and J by 5 bases, with 9 bases between. Germline values: CDR1 GTSNPN, CDR2 SVGIG (reference sequence). The CDR3 DNA reads as TGTGCCTGGTCTGCGGGTTATGGCTACACCTTC. Protein: CAWSAGYGYTF.

This chain uses TRBV9 with TRBJ1-6; D gene unclear. This CDR3 spans 13 amino acids. The V gene's germline CDR1 is SGDLS and CDR2 YYNGEE. Trimming removed 0 bases at V and 7 bases at J, with 5 bases between. In DNA, the CDR3 is TGTGCCAGCAGCGTAGGAGGGAATTCACCCCTCCACTTT. Residues: CASSVGGNSPLHF.

V usage is TRBV27 and J usage is TRBJ1-2; 8 nucleotides line up with TRBD1. This CDR3 is built from 13 residues. Germline V CDR1 and CDR2: MNHEY, SMNVEV (reference sequence). After removal of 3 bases from V and 8 bases from J, the junction contained 5 bases not matched to a gene. CDR3 nucleotides: TGTGCCAGCAGTTTTTCCGGGACAGGAGGCTACACCTTC. It specifies CASSFSGTGGYTF.

The chain combines TRBV10-2 with TRBJ1-5; no clear D gene. The V end was cut by 5 bases, the J end by 2 bases, with 10 bases between. CDR1 and CDR2 (germline): WSHSY, SAAADI. CDR3 length equals 14 residues. The CDR3 DNA sequence: TGCGCCAGCAGTTTCGACATGGGCAATCAGCCCCAGCATTTT. The encoded protein is CASSFDMGNQPQHF.

The rearrangement links TRBV19 to TRBJ1-4; maybe TRBD1 (5 bases). The germline gives CDR1 LNHDA, CDR2 SQIVND (reference sequence). The length of the CDR3 is 14 residues. V was cut by 5 bases and J by 4 bases, with 11 bases left in between. The CDR3 reads CASSSQGLNEKLFF. The CDR3 DNA is TGTGCCAGTAGTTCGCAGGGTCTTAATGAAAAACTGTTTTTT. The full variable domain, rest sourced from reference TRBV19 and TRBJ1-4, is DGGITQSPKYLFRKEGQNVTLSCEQNLNHDAMYWYRQDPGQGLRLIYYSQIVNDFQKGDIAEGYSVSREKKESFPLTVTSAQKNPTAFYLCASSSQGLNEKLFFGSGTQLSVL.

This chain connects TRBV9 to TRBJ1-2; D is perhaps TRBD1 (5 bases). Per germline, CDR1 SGDLS and CDR2 YYNGEE. The V and J ends lost 4 bases and 4 bases respectively, with 17 bases between them. This CDR3 has 15 amino acids. The CDR3: CASSPFKGSSYGYTF. The CDR3 nucleotides read TGTGCCAGCAGCCCGTTTAAGGGGTCTTCCTATGGCTACACCTTC. Together with reference TRBV9 and TRBJ1-2, the CDR3 gives the full variable domain: DSGVTQTPKHLITATGQRVTLRCSPRSGDLSVYWYQQSLDQGLQFLIQYYNGEERAKGNILERFSAQQFPDLHSELNLSSLELGDSALYFCASSPFKGSSYGYTFGSGTRLTVV.

The J gene is TRBJ2-5, the V gene TRBV5-1; 9 bases are a match to TRBD2. The CDR3 sequence is 16 residues long. With 0 bases clipped from V and 7 bases from J, the junction kept 10 bases outside the gene matches. Germline V gives CDR1 SGHRS, CDR2 YFSETQ. CDR3 loop: CASSLEAGGQAGTQYF. The CDR3 DNA sequence: TGCGCCAGCAGCTTGGAAGCGGGGGGCCAAGCAGGGACCCAGTACTTC.

The DNA of the CDR3 is TGTGCCAGCAGCTTTAACAGGGGAAACTATGGCTACACCTTC. The encoded protein is CASSFNRGNYGYTF. The chain joins TRBV5-6 to TRBJ1-2; 7 nucleotides line up with TRBD1. Germline V gene data show CDR1 as SGHDT and CDR2 as YYEEEE. CDR3 length equals 14 residues. V lost 2 bases and J lost 2; bases outside the gene matches: 3.

The chain joins TRBV5-1 to TRBJ2-5; TRBD2 matches at 9 bases. CDR3 length: 15 residues. Looked up from germline, CDR1 is SGHRS and CDR2 is YFSETQ. V dropped 2 bases and J dropped 3; count of bases not matched to a gene: 5. This CDR3 reads CASSFSSGVKETQYF. DNA for the CDR3: TGCGCCAGCAGCTTTTCTAGCGGGGTAAAAGAGACCCAGTACTTC.

This clone was detected ten times or more. This rearrangement joins TRBV6-1 to TRBJ1-1; TRBD1 might be the D (5 bases). Deletions cut 2 bases from V and 0 bases from J, with 16 bases between. This CDR3 has 17 residues. The germline V gene has CDR1 MNHNS and CDR2 SASEGT. The CDR3 bases are TGTGCCAGCAGTGAATGGGGCACGGGCGACATGAACACTGAAGCTTTCTTT. Encoded protein: CASSEWGTGDMNTEAFF.

The chain joins TRBV13 to TRBJ1-1; the D is unclear. Trimming stripped 0 bases from V and 6 bases from J, with 8 bases between. CDR3 length: 13 amino acids. In germline, CDR1 is PRHDT, CDR2 FYEKMQ (reference sequence). CDR3 amino acids: CASSLGLTPEAFF. The CDR3 DNA reads as TGTGCCAGCAGCTTAGGCCTAACCCCTGAAGCTTTCTTT.

The chain recombines TRBV5-1 with TRBJ2-7, with TRBD1 matching over 7 bases. This CDR3 is built from 15 residues. In germline, CDR1 is SGHRS, CDR2 YFSETQ. With V trimmed by 4 bases and J by 2 bases, 9 bases remained unmatched. CDR3 amino acids: CASSPSGTVPYEQYF. CDR3 nucleotides: TGCGCCAGCAGCCCATCCGGGACAGTCCCCTACGAGCAGTACTTC.

The chain couples TRBV19 to TRBJ1-2; 9 bases match TRBD1. CDR3 length: 14 residues. Germline V gene lookup returns CDR1 LNHDA and CDR2 SQIVND (reference sequence). With V trimmed by 4 bases and J by 6 bases, 6 bases remained unmatched. The CDR3 loop is CASSSGDRVDGYTF. CDR3 coding DNA: TGTGCCAGTAGTAGTGGGGACAGGGTCGATGGCTACACCTTC.

This chain links TRBV5-1 with TRBJ2-3, with 10 bases matching TRBD2. Germline V gene lookup returns CDR1 SGHRS and CDR2 YFSETQ. The CDR3 consists of 14 residues. The junction had 3 bases not matched to a gene; V was cut back by 1 base and J by 7 bases. The DNA for the CDR3 is TGCGCCAGCAGCTTGACTAGCGGGGAGAATACGCAGTATTTT. This sequence encodes CASSLTSGENTQYF.